This entry concerns a single T cell receptor (beta chain). The table came from immunoSEQ multiplex PCR; TCRdb's copy has only in-frame clones and leaves some out. The table shows about 240,000 clones, with roughly 86% occurring only once. These data originate in a study of blood T cell repertoires in COVID-19. Germline V gives CDR1 SGHTA, CDR2 FQGNSA. The CDR3 is 15 residues long. V shed 4 bases and J shed 5 bases, with 17 bases lying between them. The TCR comes from a woman in her 70s with active or convalescent COVID-19. This chain uses TRBV7-2 with TRBJ2-5, with D perhaps matching TRBD2 (7 bases). Sequencing was carried out using peripheral blood. The chain's CDR3 is CASSSPRGGWETQYF. The CDR3 nucleotides read TGTGCCAGCAGCTCCCCCCGCGGGGGCTGGGAGACCCAGTACTTC.